These 30 T cell receptor beta chains came from one sample sequenced in a study of shared clonotypes between healthy human individuals. TCRdb keeps only in-frame clones here, not all; method: immunoSEQ multiplex PCR. Here the sample spans about 1.1 million clones, around 78% being singletons. The sample taken for sequencing was memory CD4+ T cells from PBMCs. As for subset: CD45RA-negative fraction. These receptors came from a man between 18 and 29 years old in good health. Some clones in this sample may be carry-over from other donors' samples.

In its sample, this clone was seen once. This chain joins TRBV5-4 and TRBJ2-7; 9 positions match TRBD2. Germline V CDR1 and CDR2: SGHNT, YYREEE (reference sequence). The trim removed 1 base at V and 4 bases at J, leaving 6 bases unmatched. The CDR3 is made up of 15 amino acids. This chain's CDR3 is CASSLRAGGKYEQYF. The CDR3 DNA reads TGTGCCAGCAGCTTGCGAGCGGGAGGCAAGTACGAGCAGTACTTC.

As concerns this clone: Distinct nucleotide sequences in the sample also encode this CDR3. The chain is built from TRBV7-3 and TRBJ2-5; 9 positions match TRBD1. The junction had 4 bases not matched to a gene; V was cut back by 6 bases and J by 5 bases. From germline, CDR1 is SGHTA and CDR2 FQGTGA. This CDR3 is 13 amino acids long. The CDR3 protein is CASSGGQGETQYF. The CDR3 bases are TGTGCCAGCAGTGGTGGACAGGGGGAGACCCAGTACTTC.

This sequence joins TRBV5-1 and TRBJ2-7; 7 bases line up with TRBD1. V lost 0 bases to trimming and J lost 1 base; unmatched junction nucleotides: 4. There are 15 residues in the CDR3. CDR1 and CDR2 (germline): SGHRS, YFSETQ. CDR3 coding DNA: TGCGCCAGCAGCTTGGGGACGGGACAGTCCTACGAGCAGTACTTC. Translation: CASSLGTGQSYEQYF.

The chain employs TRBV25-1 and TRBJ2-2; weak D call: TRBD2 (6 bases). The CDR3 consists of 17 residues. Germline CDR1 reads MGHDK; CDR2 reads SYGVNS. V lost 6 bases, J lost 0 bases, and 17 bases lay in between. The CDR3 here is CASRSTRGGANTGELFF. Here the CDR3 DNA reads TGTGCCAGCAGATCGACCCGAGGCGGGGCGAACACCGGGGAGCTGTTTTTT. Based on the CDR3 plus reference TRBV25-1 and TRBJ2-2, the full variable domain is EADIYQTPRYLVIGTGKKITLECSQTMGHDKMYWYQQDPGMELHLIHYSYGVNSTEKGDLSSESTVSRIRTEHFPLTLESARPSHTSQYLCASRSTRGGANTGELFFGEGSRLTVL.

This sequence joins TRBV9 and TRBJ1-2; a possible D gene is TRBD1 (5 bases). Trimming shortened V by 4 bases and J by 7 bases, and 20 bases separated the two germline ends. This CDR3 spans 15 amino acids. The germline V gene encodes CDR1 SGDLS and CDR2 YYNGEE. The CDR3, as DNA: TGTGCCAGCAGCCTCGGGGCGACCTGGTCGGGTGGCTACACCTTC. Translation gives CASSLGATWSGGYTF.

The chain is built from TRBV2 and TRBJ1-2; D is ambiguous. Germline CDR1 SNHLY, CDR2 FYNNEI. Trimming removed 2 bases from V and 1 base from J, with 2 bases in between. This CDR3 comprises 12 residues. This CDR3 is CASSESNYGYTF. The CDR3 nucleotides are TGTGCCAGCAGTGAAAGTAACTATGGCTACACCTTC.

The table lists this clone with a count of one. The chain carries TRBV30 and TRBJ2-7; 7 nucleotides agree with TRBD2. Germline lookup yields CDR1 GTSNPN and CDR2 SVGIG (reference sequence). V dropped 2 bases and J dropped 4; count of bases not matched to a gene: 14. CDR3 length: 16 amino acids. The CDR3 region has the DNA TGTGCCTGGAGTCCACTCCCCTGGGGAGGGCCTTACGAGCAGTACTTC. Protein product: CAWSPLPWGGPYEQYF. Drawing the rest from reference TRBV30 and TRBJ2-7, the complete variable domain is SQTIHQWPATLVQPVGSPLSLECTVEGTSNPNLYWYRQAAGRGLQLLFYSVGIGQISSEVPQNLSASRPQDRQFILSSKKLLLSDSGFYLCAWSPLPWGGPYEQYFGPGTRLTVT.

This sequence joins TRBV5-1 and TRBJ2-5, with 13 positions matching TRBD2. Trimming removed 4 bases from V and 4 bases from J; junction bases left unmatched: 13. CDR3 length equals 18 residues. Per the germline V gene, CDR1 is SGHRS and CDR2 is YFSETQ. CDR3 loop: CASSIRGLAGMGRETQYF. Here the CDR3 DNA reads TGCGCCAGCAGCATCCGGGGACTAGCGGGAATGGGGCGAGAGACCCAGTACTTC.

The rearrangement joins TRBV7-9 to TRBJ2-5; TRBD2 agrees at 8 bases. Germline CDR1 reads SEHNR; CDR2 reads FQNEAQ (reference sequence). Losses at the gene ends were 5 bases for V and 1 base for J; bases not matched to a gene: 3. This CDR3 is 14 amino acids long. CDR3 in DNA: TGTGCCAGCAGCCGGGGGGGGTCCCAAGAGACCCAGTACTTC. Encoded protein: CASSRGGSQETQYF.

The genes are TRBV7-3 and TRBJ1-1; no clear D. V shed 0 bases and J shed 2 bases, with 7 bases lying between them. Germline V gene data show CDR1 as SGHTA and CDR2 as FQGTGA. This CDR3 contains 14 residues. CDR3 in DNA: TGTGCCAGCAGCTTAACAAAAGGAAACACTGAAGCTTTCTTT. Translated: CASSLTKGNTEAFF.

The chain links TRBV5-1 to TRBJ1-1, with 8 positions matching TRBD1. The trim removed 6 bases at V and 6 bases at J, leaving 10 bases unmatched. Germline-derived CDR1 and CDR2 are SGHRS and YFSETQ. This CDR3 is built from 14 residues. This CDR3 reads CASNPTGGSAEAFF. The CDR3, as DNA: TGCGCCAGCAACCCTACAGGGGGTTCGGCTGAAGCTTTCTTT.

The chain couples TRBV20-1 to TRBJ2-1; D is ambiguous. The CDR3 runs to 11 residues. Germline lookup yields CDR1 DFQATT and CDR2 SNEGSKA (reference sequence). The V end lost 5 bases, the J end lost 9 bases, and 11 bases lay between the germline ends. The CDR3 reads CSAPDVAEQFF. In nucleotides, the CDR3 is TGCAGTGCTCCGGACGTGGCTGAGCAGTTCTTC.

There are a few counts of this clone. Germline and junction disagree at one end, which may indicate a read error. The chain couples TRBV7-7 to TRBJ2-2, with 7 bases that match TRBD2. Germline V gene data show CDR1 as SSHAT and CDR2 as FNYEAQ (reference sequence). This CDR3 spans 13 amino acids. This chain's CDR3 is CASSRDRGGVLFF. Here the CDR3 DNA reads TGTGCCAGCAGCCGAGACCGGGGAGGGGTGCTGTTTTTT. Full variable domain (rest looked up from reference TRBV7-7 and TRBJ2-2): GAGVSQSPRYKVTKRGQDVTLRCDPISSHATLYWYQQALGQGPEFLTYFNYEAQPDKSGLPSDRFSAERPEGSISTLTIQRTEQRDSAMYRCASSRDRGGVLFFGEGSRLTVL.

As DNA, the CDR3 is TGTGCCAGCAGTCCCCCGACAGGGACAGATACGCAGTATTTT. Encoded protein: CASSPPTGTDTQYF. V is TRBV28 and J is TRBJ2-3; 7 positions match TRBD1. The CDR3 sequence is 14 residues long. V gave up 5 bases and J gave up 3 bases; unmatched junction bases: 5. The V gene's germline CDR1 is MDHEN and CDR2 SYDVKM.

About this clone: Its ends do not fully match the called genes, so a read error is possible. The chain joins TRBV5-1 to TRBJ1-1; D possibly corresponds to TRBD1 (5 bases). The CDR3 spans 13 residues. Germline CDR1 reads SGHRS; CDR2 reads YFSETQ. CDR3 bases: TGCGCCAGCAGCTTGGCCGGGGCCACCGAAGGTTTCTTT. It specifies CASSLAGATEGFF.

The chain uses TRBV7-9 and TRBJ2-7, with 8 bases lining up with TRBD2. This CDR3 has 18 amino acids. Germline values: CDR1 SEHNR, CDR2 FQNEAQ (reference sequence). V was clipped by 5 bases and J by 3 bases; unmatched bases: 18. CDR3 loop: CASSESGTRGARGYEQYF. For the CDR3, the DNA is TGTGCCAGCAGCGAGTCCGGGACTAGGGGGGCTAGGGGCTACGAGCAGTACTTC.

V usage is TRBV9 and J usage is TRBJ2-1; 16 bases agree with TRBD2. CDR1 SGDLS and CDR2 YYNGEE come from the germline V gene. V lost 0 bases and J lost 12; bases outside the gene matches: 3. The CDR3 covers 15 residues. The CDR3 here is CASSVDGTSGRAQFF. The CDR3 DNA sequence: TGTGCCAGCAGCGTAGACGGGACTAGCGGGAGGGCGCAGTTCTTC.

The chain has TRBV7-8 and TRBJ2-1, with TRBD2 identical over 8 bases. The CDR3 has 14 residues. Germline lookup yields CDR1 SGHVS and CDR2 FQNEAQ. V lost 5 bases and J lost 7; bases outside the gene matches: 7. The CDR3: CASSPRGLGNEQFF. In DNA, the CDR3 is TGTGCCAGCAGCCCCCGGGGACTAGGAAATGAGCAGTTCTTC.

This rearrangement joins TRBV19 to TRBJ1-5, with TRBD1 identical over 10 bases. This CDR3 comprises 17 residues. CDR1 is LNHDA and CDR2 is SQIVND in the germline V gene (reference sequence). V dropped 4 bases and J dropped 4; count of bases not matched to a gene: 10. Written as DNA, the CDR3 is TGTGCCAGTAGTAAAGGACCGGGACAGGGGTGGAATCAGCCCCAGCATTTT. Its translation: CASSKGPGQGWNQPQHF. The full variable domain, rest sourced from reference TRBV19 and TRBJ1-5, is DGGITQSPKYLFRKEGQNVTLSCEQNLNHDAMYWYRQDPGQGLRLIYYSQIVNDFQKGDIAEGYSVSREKKESFPLTVTSAQKNPTAFYLCASSKGPGQGWNQPQHFGDGTRLSIL.

The chain joins TRBV14 to TRBJ1-4; D gene unclear. This CDR3 spans 12 amino acids. The V gene lost 1 base and the J gene lost 9 bases, with 6 bases spanning the gap. The V gene's germline CDR1 is SGHDN and CDR2 FVKESK. The CDR3 sequence: CASSQGGQKLFF. The CDR3 coding sequence is TGTGCCAGCAGCCAAGGAGGCCAAAAACTGTTTTTT.

The V and J genes are TRBV6-6 and TRBJ1-5, with D tentatively TRBD1 (6 bases). The CDR3 has 13 residues. V lost 9 bases to trimming and J lost 3 bases, with 12 bases between them. The germline gives CDR1 MNHNY, CDR2 SVGAGI (reference sequence). The CDR3 region has the DNA TGTGCCAGTGGAGGGACAAACAATCAGCCCCAGCATTTT. Its protein is CASGGTNNQPQHF.

The chain links TRBV6-6 to TRBJ1-2; the match to TRBD1 covers 8 bases. The trim removed 6 bases at V and 0 bases at J, leaving 6 bases unmatched. Germline CDR1 MNHNY, CDR2 SVGAGI (reference sequence). The length of the CDR3 is 15 residues. The CDR3: CASSRDRRANYGYTF. CDR3 nucleotide sequence: TGTGCCAGCAGCCGGGACAGGAGAGCTAACTATGGCTACACCTTC.

The rearrangement uses TRBV7-9 and TRBJ2-5; D call uncertain. Germline values: CDR1 SEHNR, CDR2 FQNEAQ (reference sequence). This CDR3 spans 15 amino acids. Trimming took 1 base from V and 1 from J, leaving 10 bases between them. The CDR3 nucleotides are TGTGCCAGCAGCTTAGGTGGGCACTCCCAAGAGACCCAGTACTTC. It translates to CASSLGGHSQETQYF.

Notes on this clone: A read error may be the cause here, since a much bigger clone is one base away. CDR3 amino acids: CASSPGTGSYEQYF. The CDR3, as DNA: TGTGCCAGCAGTCCCGGGACAGGGTCCTACGAGCAGTACTTC. V gene TRBV11-3 combines with J gene TRBJ2-7; 9 bases match TRBD1. Germline CDR1 SGHNT, CDR2 YENEEA. The CDR3 is made up of 14 amino acids. V gave up 6 bases and J gave up 1 base; unmatched junction bases: 4. Full variable domain (remainder filled in from reference TRBV11-3 and TRBJ2-7): EAGVVQSPRYKIIEKKQPVAFWCNPISGHNTLYWYLQNLGQGPELLIRYENEEAVDDSQLPKDRFSAERLKGVDSTLKIQPAELGDSAVYLCASSPGTGSYEQYFGPGTRLTVT.

The rearrangement joins TRBV7-2 to TRBJ1-1; the D is unclear. In germline, CDR1 is SGHTA, CDR2 FQGNSA. The V gene lost 5 bases and the J gene lost 1 base, with 8 bases spanning the gap. This CDR3 region has 13 residues. The CDR3 coding sequence is TGTGCCAGCAGCGACCAGAGGAACACTGAAGCTTTCTTT. It is translated as CASSDQRNTEAFF.

The J gene is TRBJ2-6, the V gene TRBV7-9; D may be TRBD1 (5 bases). Per the germline V gene, CDR1 is SEHNR and CDR2 is FQNEAQ (reference sequence). The CDR3 loop spans 16 amino acids. The germline V and J ends were trimmed by 8 bases and 0 bases, with 14 bases remaining between them. CDR3 bases: TGTGCCAGCCGACCAGGGCTTAGCTCTGGGGCCAACGTCCTGACTTTC. It yields the protein CASRPGLSSGANVLTF.

The rearrangement uses TRBV10-3 and TRBJ1-1; D gene unclear. The CDR3 contains 14 residues. V was shortened by 0 bases and J by 2 bases, with 7 bases between the two germline ends. From germline, CDR1 is ENHRY and CDR2 SYGVKD. The CDR3 coding sequence is TGTGCCATCAGTGAGTCGGCACCTAACACTGAAGCTTTCTTT. It yields the protein CAISESAPNTEAFF.

The rearrangement uses TRBV28 and TRBJ1-5, with a tentative D call TRBD1 (5 bases). Germline V gene data show CDR1 as MDHEN and CDR2 as SYDVKM. V lost 6 bases and J 5 bases, leaving 20 bases between the germline ends. This CDR3 region has 16 residues. CDR3 nucleotides: TGTGCCAGCAGCTTTGGGGGACGGGGACGGTATCAGCCCCAGCATTTT. This codes for CASSFGGRGRYQPQHF.

The CDR3 protein is CASRGGQGAETQYF. Written as DNA, the CDR3 is TGTGCCAGCAGGGGGGGACAGGGGGCTGAGACCCAGTACTTC. The chain combines TRBV27 with TRBJ2-5; 12 nucleotides align to TRBD1. Germline V lookup: CDR1 MNHEY, CDR2 SMNVEV (reference sequence). The CDR3 spans 14 residues. The junction had 4 bases not matched to a gene; V was cut back by 6 bases and J by 5 bases.

This CDR3 is CAISDPGLAGGYEQYF. The CDR3 DNA is TGTGCCATCAGTGACCCGGGACTAGCGGGAGGCTACGAGCAGTACTTC. This chain uses TRBV10-3 with TRBJ2-7; TRBD2 matches at 15 bases. J was trimmed by 3 bases and V by 3 bases; bases with no gene match: 3. This CDR3 has 16 amino acids. Germline V CDR1 and CDR2: ENHRY, SYGVKD.